The clone carrying this T cell receptor beta chain was counted between two and nine times. TCRdb itself ran the 5' RACE reads through MiXCR, one entry per CDR3 protein. The sample consists of around 490,000 distinct CDR3 sequences, about 15% of them appearing once. The sample comes from a study of identical twins. The CDR3 is made up of 13 amino acids. V shed 6 bases and J shed 6 bases, with 15 bases lying between them. These sequences were also reported in another study, on yellow fever vaccine responses in identical twins.

The sequence derives from a woman aged 18 to 35 in good health. The V call is TRBV12-3 or TRBV12-4, the J call TRBJ2-7, with D unclear. Sequencing was done on a sample of CD4+ T cells sorted from blood. In DNA form, the CDR3 reads TGTGCCAGCAGCCCCCCAGGCCACGGCGAGCAGTACTTC. Its translation is CASSPPGHGEQYF.